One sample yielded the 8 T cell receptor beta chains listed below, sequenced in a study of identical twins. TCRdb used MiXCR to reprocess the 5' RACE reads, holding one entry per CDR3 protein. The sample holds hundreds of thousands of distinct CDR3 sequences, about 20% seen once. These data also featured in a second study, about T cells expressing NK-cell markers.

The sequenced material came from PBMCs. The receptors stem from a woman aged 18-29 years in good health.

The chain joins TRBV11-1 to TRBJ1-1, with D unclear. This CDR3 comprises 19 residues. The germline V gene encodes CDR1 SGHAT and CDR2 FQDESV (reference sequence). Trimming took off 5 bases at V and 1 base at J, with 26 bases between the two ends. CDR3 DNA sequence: TGTGCCAGCAGCCCACGCCTACTCCGACACGGAAAAGGGAACACTGAAGCTTTCTTT. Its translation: CASSPRLLRHGKGNTEAFF. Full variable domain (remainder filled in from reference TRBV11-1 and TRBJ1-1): EAEVAQSPRYKITEKSQAVAFWCDPISGHATLYWYRQILGQGPELLVQFQDESVVDDSQLPKDRFSAERLKGVDSTLKIQPAELGDSAMYLCASSPRLLRHGKGNTEAFFGQGTRLTVV.

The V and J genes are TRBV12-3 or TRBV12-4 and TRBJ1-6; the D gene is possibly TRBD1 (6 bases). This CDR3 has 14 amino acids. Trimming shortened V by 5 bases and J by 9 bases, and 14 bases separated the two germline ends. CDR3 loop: CASSQGSEGSPLHF. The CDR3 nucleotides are TGTGCCAGCAGTCAGGGGAGCGAGGGTTCACCCCTCCACTTT.

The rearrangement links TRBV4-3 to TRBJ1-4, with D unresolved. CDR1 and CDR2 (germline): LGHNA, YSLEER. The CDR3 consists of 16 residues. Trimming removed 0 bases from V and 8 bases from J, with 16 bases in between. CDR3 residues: CASSQDRSGIEEKLFF. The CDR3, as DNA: TGCGCCAGCAGCCAAGATCGGTCGGGTATCGAGGAAAAACTGTTTTTT.

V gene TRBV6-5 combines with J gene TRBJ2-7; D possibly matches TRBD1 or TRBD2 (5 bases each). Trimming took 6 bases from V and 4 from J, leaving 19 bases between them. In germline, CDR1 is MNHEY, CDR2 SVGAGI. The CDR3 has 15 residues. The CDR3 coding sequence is TGTGCCAGCAGCTACGCCGGGGCGCCCCAGTACGAGCAGTACTTC. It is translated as CASSYAGAPQYEQYF.

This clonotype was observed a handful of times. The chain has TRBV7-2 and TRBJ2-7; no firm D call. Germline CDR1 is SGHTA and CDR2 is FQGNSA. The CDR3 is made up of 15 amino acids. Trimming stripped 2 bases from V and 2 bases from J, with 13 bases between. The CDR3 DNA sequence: TGTGCCAGCAGCTTAAGAACTGGCAGCACCTACGAGCAGTACTTC. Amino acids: CASSLRTGSTYEQYF.

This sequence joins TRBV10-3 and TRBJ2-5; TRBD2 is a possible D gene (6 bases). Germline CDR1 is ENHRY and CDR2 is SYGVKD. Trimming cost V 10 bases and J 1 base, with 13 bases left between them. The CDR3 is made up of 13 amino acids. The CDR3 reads CATHAGLQETQYF. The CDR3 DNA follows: TGTGCCACTCACGCGGGGCTCCAAGAGACCCAGTACTTC.

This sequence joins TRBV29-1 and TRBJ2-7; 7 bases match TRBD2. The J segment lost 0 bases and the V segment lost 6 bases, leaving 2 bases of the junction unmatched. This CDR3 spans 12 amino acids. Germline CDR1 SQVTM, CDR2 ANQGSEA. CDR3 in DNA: TGCAGCGTCGGCGGGAGCTCCTACGAGCAGTACTTC. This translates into CSVGGSSYEQYF.

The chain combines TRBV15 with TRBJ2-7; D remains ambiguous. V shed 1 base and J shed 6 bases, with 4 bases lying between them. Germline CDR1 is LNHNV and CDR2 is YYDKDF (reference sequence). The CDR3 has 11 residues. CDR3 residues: CATSRVGEQYF. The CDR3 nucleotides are TGTGCCACCAGCAGAGTAGGCGAGCAGTACTTC.